The source of this T cell receptor beta chain is a study of cytomegalovirus exposure and HLA in healthy donors (dated by TCRdb to about 2017). A note on the overall study: In an earlier analysis of 587 of the donors, 250 to 350 Gb of sequence data and roughly 100 million unique TCR beta sequences from about 190 million T cells were reported. A later genetic analysis took genome-wide SNP genotypes for about 55% of the 666 donors and used that subset as a discovery cohort. An earlier analysis of approximately 580 of the donors used high-throughput TCR beta sequencing to judge whether each TCR beta V gene segment behaved as functional or pseudogenic. The aim of the study was to test whether cataloging public T cell receptors could identify signatures of past pathogen exposure. Donor age, sex, ethnicity and CMV serostatus were compiled alongside the repertoire data. Using immunosequencing, the study profiled T cell repertoires from fewer than 850 subjects and related those repertoires to cytomegalovirus serostatus. Typing coverage differed by locus: A, B, C, DRB1 and DQB1 were typed in roughly 620-630 donors, DQA1 in 500 to 550, DPA1 in approximately 610, and DPB1 in approximately 450. Class I and class II HLA loci were covered by the typing at four-digit resolution. Rather than using new phenotypic data, the later analysis identified candidate immune exposures from TCR beta sequences and from how often those sequences occurred across donors. To study patterns of TCR occurrence, a later analysis re-analyzed previously published TCR beta repertoires from 600 to 750 donors and added high-resolution HLA genotyping. Four to six DR-DQ haplotypes were handled as single units for association and clustering, since linkage in the cohort was strong. The genetic ancestry cluster associated with self-reported Caucasian donors included approximately 85% of the roughly 400 genotyped donors. Among 300 to 450 genotyped donors of the cohort, an average of about 240,000 unique TCR beta nucleotide sequences were sequenced per donor, around 20% of them non-productive. All discovery cohort repertoires had been generated on a single sequencing platform. A separate validation cohort of roughly 110 different subjects was used in addition to the roughly 670-subject first cohort. To predict cytomegalovirus infection status, the study combined high-throughput TCR immunosequencing, statistical association of individual TCRs with disease status, and machine learning. An early release that covered more than 550 HLA-typed donors contained approximately 300 gigabases of sequencing data and around 85 million unique TCR sequences. The paper's findings and limits, for the study overall: Correlated functional status among segregating V segments might be attributable to linkage disequilibrium, but an unknown experimental factor could not be ruled out. A later analysis reported that several top co-occurrence clusters appeared linked to parvovirus B19, influenza, CMV and Epstein-Barr virus. In a later analysis, HLA-associated TCR beta chains showed more clonal expansion and lower generation probabilities than non-associated chains that were equally common. Some IMGT-functional V segments, including TRBV6-2 and TRBV6-3, could not be told apart with the 87-base-pair reads, so those segments were excluded. A later analysis found that TCR association rates varied across HLA loci, with DRB1 alleles showing the most associated TCRs and HLA-C alleles the fewest. While some public TCRs were present in many individuals, most TCR sequences turned up only very rarely across donors. Specific HLA alleles were associated with 15,000 to 20,000 TCR beta sequences at a false discovery rate of 0.05 in a later analysis. In vitro tests confirmed that a few of the cytomegalovirus-associated TCR beta chains recognize cytomegalovirus antigens. The cohort was sequenced for TCR beta chains only, and without alpha or paired-chain data the features that could be detected were limited. V-gene and J-gene trimming of TCR beta chains was associated with a missense DCLRE1C variant in a later genetic analysis, and the association was replicated in an independent cohort. The study listed 170 or so TCR beta chains as associated with cytomegalovirus. Roughly uniform sequencing depth across donors was assumed in presence/absence analyses, although this assumption may not hold. A further reported finding was that TCR beta sequences accurately predicted the HLA-A and HLA-B alleles for most subjects in the first cohort. In both the original and validation cohorts, the classifier was reported to diagnose cytomegalovirus status with high specificity and sensitivity. A group of highly shared sequence variants was considered likely to be a technical artifact of the sequencing pipeline. It was suggested by the authors that the approach could potentially be generalized to other disease states and immunological phenotypes. CMV serostatus was the only immune exposure information available for the cohort. In a later genetic analysis, fewer N-insertions in productive TCRs were reported among donors in an Asian-associated ancestry cluster than the approximately 670-donor mean. HLA typing was unavailable for some donors at each locus, so association tests used only the typed subset. Broadly in line with IMGT annotations, most TCR beta V segments showed up in productive rearrangements about 87% or about 30% of the time in an earlier analysis of under 700 of the donors. According to a later analysis, most CMV-associated TCR beta chains appeared to be HLA-restricted, and the HLA associations seemed to be driven largely by CMV exposure. Because counts were too low, 15 to 20 rarely observed V segments, including chromosome 9 orphons, were excluded from the earlier analysis of some 540 of the donors. When HLA alleles, especially DR and DQ, strongly co-occurred, TCR associations were difficult to assign to individual alleles.

In total, 500 to 700 healthy bone marrow donors made up the cohort. At the time of sampling, every cohort member was nominally healthy, though immune exposures that went unrecorded were likely present. The donor was CMV seropositive and was included in the group of 250 to 300 seropositive cohort members. A peripheral blood sample was provided by each donor, and peripheral blood mononuclear cells were used for TCR beta sequencing. Genomic DNA was extracted from the blood cell samples with the Qiagen DNeasy Blood Extraction Kit. The library was produced with the immunoSEQ multiplex PCR assay. The multiplex PCR relied on a mix of 60 forward primers for TCR Vbeta segments and 13 reverse primers for TCR Jbeta segments. Amplification of the CDR3 region of rearranged TCR beta genes was performed with a multiplex PCR assay on genomic DNA. The amplified TCR beta libraries were sequenced on the Illumina HiSeq System as 87-base-pair reads. Processing in the source paper ran as follows. In a later analysis, tens of millions of unique TCR beta chains were counted across the approximately 620 repertoires, and roughly 10 million of these chains were shared by at least two donors. Raw reads were error-corrected and collapsed into unique sequences with a nearest-neighbor algorithm that merged closely related sequences to remove PCR and sequencing errors. To assign V, D and J gene segments, CDR3 sequences were aligned to IMGT reference sequences. For a sequence to be retained, a match of at least six nucleotides was required to both a V gene segment and a J gene segment. A rearrangement was called productive if the CDR3 had no stop codons and remained in frame with V and J, and every other rearrangement was called non-productive. Following IMGT convention, CDR3 was defined as the stretch from the second conserved V-encoded cysteine up to the conserved J-encoded phenylalanine. Sequences without an unambiguous match to a single V gene segment were excluded from the earlier analysis of 587 of the donors. In an earlier analysis of 500 to 750 of the donors, V segments were called functional above 56.7% productive rearrangements and were called segregating when the between-donor standard deviation exceeded 5%. A statistical classification framework was built for diagnosing cytomegalovirus status from the catalog of TCR beta chain sequences. In a later analysis, V and J genes were assigned by comparing TCR nucleotide sequences against IMGT/GENE-DB human TR gene sequences. Using the TCRdist pipeline, a later analysis assigned CDR3 sequences along with most-parsimonious VDJ recombination scenarios. In a later analysis, each TCR beta chain was defined by its CDR3 amino acid sequence together with its V-gene family, and reads lacking a unique V-gene family were excluded. As a way to deal with suspected cross-contamination and a sequencing artifact, a later analysis dropped hundreds of nucleotide sequences that were highly shared and had low generation probability. In a later analysis, a clonal expansion index was calculated for each public chain from normalized within-repertoire ranks of inferred template counts. In a later analysis, generation probabilities were computed using a VDJ recombination model fitted to out-of-frame rearrangements, and the results were checked against IGoR. In a later analysis, hypergeometric tests were used to score TCR-TCR, TCR-HLA and TCR-CMV co-occurrence, with a repertoire-size bias correction applied to TCR pairs. To estimate false discovery rates, a later analysis permuted the HLA or CMV assignments 20 times. In a later analysis, co-occurring TCRs were grouped using DBSCAN, with TCRdist sequence similarity added in when clustering inside HLA-allele-positive subsets. Repertoires with fewer than 30,000 or more than 120,000 public chains were left out of co-occurrence clustering, as were about 5 repertoires with anomalous nucleotide sharing. The table comes from immuneACCESS by way of TCRdb, which keeps in-frame sequences with V and J called. Part of the clones is missing from these tables; in studies checked, under half for an unresolved V gene and the rest for unknown reasons. The DNA gave D and trimming, while V, J and clone size come from that table. In all, the sample holds 100,000 to 150,000 clones, and 70% to 85% of those were seen once. The ten largest clones represent about 4.3% of the sample.

Details on this clone: Its antigen remains undetermined. The sample holds no much larger clone one base away, and base qualities are not on file.

Reading from cysteine to phenylalanine, the CDR3 counts 14 amino acids. Left in the record is the CDR3 DNA by itself, 42 bases read in frame from the first base. The V end gives up 7 bases and the J end 3 bases, leaving 5 bases in the junction not matched to a gene. Via the germline V gene, CDR1 is ENHRY and CDR2 SYGVKD. Sequencing used PBMCs. The sequence was obtained from a male donor in good health and CMV-seropositive. The chain uses TRBV10-3 and TRBJ2-5, with 10 bases in between that match TRBD2. The CDR3 has the sequence CAIKERGGEETQYF. At the DNA level, the sequence is TGTGCCATCAAGGAGCGGGGGGGCGAAGAGACCCAGTACTTC.